The clone carrying this T cell receptor (beta chain) was recorded a few times. The record originates from a study of blood T cells in healthy people across ages. The second PCR ran about 6 to 11 cycles with a sample-barcoded 5' primer and J-beta primers. TCRdb independently ran MiXCR on the 5' RACE reads; one entry per CDR3 protein. This sample has some 1,000,000 distinct CDR3 sequences, with under 30% found just once. The J segment lost 5 bases and the V segment lost 5 bases, leaving 14 bases of the junction unmatched. This CDR3 comprises 17 residues. The same data also went into a second study, on T cells of mothers and their children.

The sample taken for sequencing was blood. This clonotype was sampled from a girl aged 2 to 9 in good health. The chain joins TRBV12-3 or TRBV12-4 to TRBJ2-7, with TRBD2 identical over 11 bases. The CDR3 protein is CASSLRSGRARVDEQYF. CDR3 coding DNA: TGTGCCAGCAGTCTCCGTAGCGGGAGGGCGAGGGTCGACGAGCAGTACTTC.